This T cell receptor beta chain was sequenced for a study of T cells after yellow fever vaccination. The wider study: Preparation of fractions with low cell numbers was performed using SMART-Seq v4 Ultra Low Input.

TCR cDNA was made by 5'RACE template switching, adding a universal primer site and UMIs. TCRdb re-called the 5' RACE reads with MiXCR, one entry per CDR3 protein. This table has 200,000 to 300,000 distinct CDR3 sequences, more than 3.5% appearing once. Study-wide points: Researchers noted that a small share of clonotypes showed up in both CD4 and CD8 compartments. Post-booster repertoires contained most primary-vaccination clones again (about 95% CD4, less than 90% CD8).

Ten or more counts support this clonotype. Its specificity is unknown. The CDR3 sequence is 15 residues long. CDR1 and CDR2 from the germline V gene are MNHEY and SVGEGT. V was clipped by 4 bases and J by 3 bases, with 16 bases between them. This TCR was sampled from a young man who received the YFV17D yellow fever vaccine. This chain uses TRBV6-2 or TRBV6-3 with TRBJ2-7; D is possibly TRBD1 or TRBD2 (5 bases each). The starting material was PBMCs, obtained 15 days after the yellow fever booster vaccination. As DNA, the CDR3 is TGTGCCAGCAGTTTGGCTAGGGACGGTCTCTACGAGCAGTACTTC. Amino acid sequence: CASSLARDGLYEQYF.